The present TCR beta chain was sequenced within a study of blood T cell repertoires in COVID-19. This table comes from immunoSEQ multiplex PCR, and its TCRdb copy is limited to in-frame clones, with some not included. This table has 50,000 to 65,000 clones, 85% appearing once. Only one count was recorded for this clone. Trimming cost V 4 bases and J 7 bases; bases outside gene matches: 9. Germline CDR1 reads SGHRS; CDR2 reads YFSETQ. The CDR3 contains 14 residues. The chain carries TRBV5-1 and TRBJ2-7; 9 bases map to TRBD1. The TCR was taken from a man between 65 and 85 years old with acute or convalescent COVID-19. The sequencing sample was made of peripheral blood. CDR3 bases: TGCGCCAGCAGCGACCCACAGGGGGCGAAGGAGCAGTACTTC. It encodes CASSDPQGAKEQYF. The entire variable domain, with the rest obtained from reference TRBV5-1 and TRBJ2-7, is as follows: KAGVTQTPRYLIKTRGQQVTLSCSPISGHRSVSWYQQTPGQGLQFLFEYFSETQRNKGNFPGRFSGRQFSNSRSEMNVSTLELGDSALYLCASSDPQGAKEQYFGPGTRLTVT.